These 5 T cell receptor beta chains originate from one sample sequenced in a study of blood T cell repertoires in COVID-19. Here immunoSEQ multiplex PCR was the method, and the copy in TCRdb shows in-frame clones only, minus some. The top ten hold approximately 12% of the sample, which has fewer than 350,000 clones, 85% to 90% seen once. The sequencing sample was made of peripheral blood. The receptors originated from a woman aged 25 to 39 with COVID-19, enrolled during active disease.

V is TRBV7-9 and J is TRBJ2-3; D gene ambiguous. The germline V gene encodes CDR1 SEHNR and CDR2 FQNEAQ (reference sequence). The ends were cut back, 3 bases at V and 4 bases at J, with 8 bases in the middle. The CDR3 length is 13 residues. The CDR3 DNA reads as TGTGCCAGCAGCTTTCTATTCTCAGATACGCAGTATTTT. Translation: CASSFLFSDTQYF.

A remark on this clone: This sample includes further DNA sequences coding for the same CDR3. The J gene is TRBJ2-7, the V gene TRBV2, with TRBD2 as a possible D gene (5 bases). The CDR3 totals 11 residues. CDR1 and CDR2 from the germline V gene are SNHLY and FYNNEI. V gave up 8 bases and J gave up 2 bases, with 7 bases separating them. In DNA form, the CDR3 reads TGTGCCAGCTCCGGGGCCTACGAGCAGTACTTC. Its protein is CASSGAYEQYF.

The chain recombines TRBV19 with TRBJ1-3; possibly TRBD1 for D (5 bases). V lost 11 bases and J 0 bases, leaving 17 bases between the germline ends. CDR1 LNHDA and CDR2 SQIVND come from the germline V gene (reference sequence). The CDR3 has 15 residues. The CDR3 is CASSVDSNSGNTIYF. DNA of the CDR3: TGTGCCTCCTCGGTCGACAGCAACTCTGGAAACACCATATATTTT.

The chain couples TRBV2 to TRBJ2-7; 8 bases align to TRBD2. CDR3 size: 16 residues. Germline CDR1 reads SNHLY; CDR2 reads FYNNEI. The trim removed 6 bases at V and 2 bases at J, leaving 12 bases unmatched. DNA for the CDR3: TGTGCCAGCAGCAATACAAAGCGGGGGACTACCTACGAGCAGTACTTC. Its translation is CASSNTKRGTTYEQYF.

This chain joins TRBV27 and TRBJ2-7; possibly TRBD2 for D (6 bases). The length of the CDR3 is 13 residues. Germline V gene lookup returns CDR1 MNHEY and CDR2 SMNVEV (reference sequence). V was pared by 5 bases and J by 2 bases, with 10 bases between. The CDR3 region has the DNA TGTGCCAGCAGTCTCGGGGGACCCTACGAGCAGTACTTC. Its protein product is CASSLGGPYEQYF.